These 26 T cell receptor beta chains share one sample of origin, sequenced in a study of cytomegalovirus exposure and HLA in healthy donors (dated by TCRdb to about 2017). The library was produced with the immunoSEQ multiplex PCR assay. For the multiplex PCR, a mixture combining 60 forward primers for TCR Vbeta segments and 13 reverse primers for TCR Jbeta segments was used. TCRdb provides this immuneACCESS table in a form limited to in-frame rearrangements. Some clones are lacking; in checked studies, under half of them reflect an unresolved V gene, and why the rest are absent is not known. This sample's table lists more than 95,000 clones. Less than 3.5% of the sample lies in the top ten. Sequencing was carried out using PBMCs. The origin of the receptors is a man younger than 45 in good health and CMV-seronegative.

The V and J genes are TRBV13 and TRBJ2-7; weak D call: TRBD2 (6 bases). The V end lost 5 bases, the J end lost 1 base, and 18 bases lay between the germline ends. Germline values: CDR1 PRHDT, CDR2 FYEKMQ (reference sequence). This CDR3 region has 16 residues. CDR3 coding DNA: TGTGCCAGCAGCCAACCCACGCTAGCGAATTCCTACGAGCAGTACTTC. Translating gives CASSQPTLANSYEQYF.

The chain recombines TRBV2 with TRBJ1-1; 7 nucleotides agree with TRBD1. Unmatched junction bases numbered 5, after V lost 3 bases and J lost 4 bases. This CDR3 is built from 14 residues. Germline CDR1 is SNHLY and CDR2 is FYNNEI. CDR3 in DNA: TGTGCCAGCAGTGAGGAGGGGGCGACCACTGAAGCTTTCTTT. Translated: CASSEEGATTEAFF.

The CDR3 sequence: CASSIGHREAQPQHF. The CDR3 nucleotides are TGTGCCAGTAGTATTGGACACCGAGAGGCTCAGCCCCAGCATTTT. The chain recombines TRBV19 with TRBJ1-5; a possible D gene is TRBD1 (5 bases). V was trimmed by 3 bases and J by 6 bases, leaving 15 bases between them. Per germline, CDR1 LNHDA and CDR2 SQIVND (reference sequence). This CDR3 contains 15 residues.

To note about this clone: Other DNA sequences in the sample encode the same CDR3. This chain links TRBV4-2 with TRBJ2-2; D is ambiguous. Germline-derived CDR1 and CDR2 are LGHNA and YNFKEQ. With 1 base removed from V and 4 bases from J, the gap between germline ends came to 4 bases. The CDR3 is 13 amino acids. For the CDR3, the DNA is TGTGCCAGCAGCCAAGGACTCACCGGGGAGCTGTTTTTT. Protein sequence: CASSQGLTGELFF.

This rearrangement joins TRBV29-1 to TRBJ2-7; no clear D gene. The CDR3 is made up of 11 amino acids. Germline-derived CDR1 and CDR2 are SQVTM and ANQGSEA. Trimming cost V 7 bases and J 2 bases, with 9 bases left between them. The CDR3 loop is CSGGSPYEQYF. The CDR3 DNA sequence: TGCAGCGGAGGAAGCCCCTACGAGCAGTACTTC.

The chain employs TRBV30 and TRBJ1-6; D gene unclear. Trimming cost V 3 bases and J 0 bases, with 15 bases left between them. The CDR3 loop spans 17 amino acids. Germline loops: CDR1 GTSNPN, CDR2 SVGIG (reference sequence). The CDR3, as DNA: TGTGCCTGGAGGGAGGACCCATGGGTCTCCTATAATTCACCCCTCCACTTT. Protein product: CAWREDPWVSYNSPLHF.

The chain uses TRBV6-5 and TRBJ2-5; 7 nucleotides line up with TRBD2. The end of the DNA is better explained by TRBJ2-7, so the J call may be wrong. CDR1 is MNHEY, CDR2 SVGAGI, per germline. This CDR3 contains 13 residues. The CDR3 reads CASTASGTYEQYF. In DNA form, the CDR3 reads TGTGCCAGCACGGCTAGCGGAACCTACGAGCAGTACTTC.

The chain uses TRBV10-3 and TRBJ1-5; 10 bases align to TRBD1. Germline values: CDR1 ENHRY, CDR2 SYGVKD. CDR3 length: 14 residues. V trimming: 10 bases; J trimming: 7 bases; junction bases outside the gene matches: 10. CDR3 DNA sequence: TGTGCCACGACATCGGACAGGGGGAGACAGCCCCAGCATTTT. It codes for CATTSDRGRQPQHF.

The V and J genes are TRBV28 and TRBJ2-7; D is uncertain. The V and J ends lost 6 bases and 4 bases respectively, with 13 bases between them. The length of the CDR3 is 13 residues. Germline-derived CDR1 and CDR2 are MDHEN and SYDVKM. CDR3 in amino acids: CASSPPGRYEQYF. For the CDR3, the DNA is TGTGCCAGCAGCCCCCCGGGTCGGTACGAGCAGTACTTC.

The genes are TRBV27 and TRBJ2-7; D perhaps matches TRBD1 (5 bases). This CDR3 comprises 14 residues. V lost 8 bases and J lost 0, with 14 bases in between. The germline V gene encodes CDR1 MNHEY and CDR2 SMNVEV (reference sequence). CDR3 protein: CASLRTFNSYEQYF. As DNA, the CDR3 is TGTGCCAGCCTTCGGACATTCAACTCCTACGAGCAGTACTTC.

This chain joins TRBV9 and TRBJ2-7; tentative D call: TRBD2 (6 bases). The CDR3 contains 15 residues. V lost 0 bases and J lost 4, with 14 bases in between. The V gene's germline CDR1 is SGDLS and CDR2 YYNGEE. The CDR3 protein is CASSVAGGTGYEQYF. The CDR3 DNA is TGTGCCAGCAGCGTAGCTGGAGGGACCGGATACGAGCAGTACTTC.

V gene TRBV28 combines with J gene TRBJ2-2; 8 bases match TRBD2. Trimming took 7 bases from V and 2 from J; bases not matched to a gene: 15. The germline gives CDR1 MDHEN, CDR2 SYDVKM. The CDR3 has 18 amino acids. The CDR3 sequence is CASTGLAPLVGNTGELFF. The CDR3 DNA reads as TGTGCCAGCACCGGACTAGCACCACTAGTGGGAAACACCGGGGAGCTGTTTTTT.

The V and J genes are TRBV27 and TRBJ1-6; perhaps TRBD1 as D (6 bases). Deletions cut 8 bases from V and 2 bases from J, with 13 bases between. From germline, CDR1 is MNHEY and CDR2 SMNVEV (reference sequence). This CDR3 comprises 15 residues. This CDR3 reads CASRGGEPYNSPLHF. In nucleotides, the CDR3 is TGTGCCAGCCGAGGGGGGGAGCCCTATAATTCACCCCTCCACTTT.

Notes on this clone: One junction end does not reproduce the germline sequence, and a read error may be involved. This rearrangement joins TRBV15 to TRBJ1-1, with 9 bases lining up with TRBD1. Germline V gene sequence: CDR1 LNHNV, CDR2 YYDKDF (reference sequence). CDR3 length equals 15 residues. CDR3 DNA: TGTGCCACCAGCCGGACAGGGGAGATGAACGCTGAAGCTTTCTTT. Residues: CATSRTGEMNAEAFF.

The chain recombines TRBV11-3 with TRBJ2-7, with TRBD1 matching over 10 bases. There are 14 residues in the CDR3. Germline-derived CDR1 and CDR2 are SGHNT and YENEEA. Germline trimming cut 3 bases from V and 3 bases from J; bases unmatched to any gene: 2. CDR3 amino acids: CASSFGTGDYEQYF. The CDR3 bases are TGTGCCAGCAGCTTTGGGACAGGGGACTACGAGCAGTACTTC.

The CDR3 loop is CASSERLAGALKETQYF. In DNA form, the CDR3 reads TGTGCCAGCAGTGAAAGGCTAGCGGGAGCTTTAAAGGAGACCCAGTACTTC. The chain joins TRBV6-1 to TRBJ2-5; 10 bases are a match to TRBD2. Germline V gives CDR1 MNHNS, CDR2 SASEGT. The CDR3 spans 17 residues. Germline trimming cut 2 bases from V and 5 bases from J; bases unmatched to any gene: 11.

V gene TRBV11-2 combines with J gene TRBJ2-1, with 7 bases matching TRBD2. Germline assignment: CDR1 SGHAT and CDR2 FQNNGV. The CDR3 is 13 residues long. The J segment lost 13 bases and the V segment lost 2 bases, leaving 8 bases of the junction unmatched. The CDR3 coding sequence is TGTGCCAGCAGCTTACAGGTGGCGGGAGAACAGTTCTTC. Translated, it gives CASSLQVAGEQFF.

Comments on this clone: The sample contains more than one DNA sequence encoding this CDR3. The chain recombines TRBV4-3 with TRBJ2-1, with 11 positions matching TRBD2. The CDR3 loop spans 16 amino acids. CDR1 and CDR2 (germline): LGHNA, YSLEER. With 0 bases clipped from V and 4 bases from J, the junction kept 2 bases outside the gene matches. CDR3 sequence (DNA): TGCGCCAGCAGCCAAGATCTAGCGGGAGGTTACAATGAGCAGTTCTTC. This encodes CASSQDLAGGYNEQFF.

The V and J genes are TRBV9 and TRBJ1-3; maybe TRBD1 (5 bases). This CDR3 has 15 amino acids. V lost 4 bases and J lost 6, with 17 bases in between. Germline V gene data show CDR1 as SGDLS and CDR2 as YYNGEE. CDR3 DNA sequence: TGTGCCAGCAGCCCCGACAGTTACCCCACAAACACCATATATTTT. It translates to CASSPDSYPTNTIYF.

V usage is TRBV5-4 and J usage is TRBJ2-1, with TRBD2 as a possible D gene (5 bases). CDR1 is SGHNT, CDR2 YYREEE, per germline (reference sequence). There are 15 residues in the CDR3. Trimming removed 1 base from V and 8 bases from J, with 16 bases in between. CDR3 sequence (DNA): TGTGCCAGCAGCTTGAATCCACTAGTAAGGCATGAGCAGTTCTTC. This encodes CASSLNPLVRHEQFF.

The J gene is TRBJ2-5, the V gene TRBV28; D not certain. Trimming removed 6 bases at V and 5 bases at J, with 13 bases between. Germline-derived CDR1 and CDR2 are MDHEN and SYDVKM. This CDR3 region has 13 residues. The CDR3 DNA sequence: TGTGCCAGCAGCATAACTTGGGCGGAGACCCAGTACTTC. Encoded protein: CASSITWAETQYF. The complete variable domain, with remaining parts taken from reference TRBV28 and TRBJ2-5, reads DVKVTQSSRYLVKRTGEKVFLECVQDMDHENMFWYRQDPGLGLRLIYFSYDVKMKEKGDIPEGYSVSREKKERFSLILESASTNQTSMYLCASSITWAETQYFGPGTRLLVL.

The V call is TRBV9, the J call TRBJ2-3; the match to TRBD2 covers 8 bases. The germline V gene encodes CDR1 SGDLS and CDR2 YYNGEE. This CDR3 comprises 15 residues. Losses at the gene ends were 4 bases for V and 4 bases for J; bases not matched to a gene: 8. For the CDR3, the DNA is TGTGCCAGCAGCTCCCGAGCGGGAGAGGCAGATACGCAGTATTTT. Translation gives CASSSRAGEADTQYF.

This chain connects TRBV28 to TRBJ1-2; 7 bases align to TRBD1. Germline V CDR1 and CDR2: MDHEN, SYDVKM. J lost 5 bases, V lost 5 bases, and 8 bases had no gene match. The CDR3 has 14 amino acids. The CDR3 region is CASSTIDRVYGYTF. The CDR3 DNA sequence: TGTGCCAGCAGTACGATAGACAGGGTGTATGGCTACACCTTC.

The chain links TRBV28 to TRBJ1-2; D gene uncertain. Trimming pared 6 bases from V and 4 bases from J, leaving 9 bases between. Germline loops: CDR1 MDHEN, CDR2 SYDVKM. The CDR3 contains 12 residues. The CDR3 coding sequence is TGTGCCAGCAGCCCCCCCCTCTATGGCTACACCTTC. Protein product: CASSPPLYGYTF.

The CDR3 loop reads CASSSTRYEQYF. CDR3 DNA: TGTGCCAGCAGCTCTACTAGATACGAGCAGTACTTC. V and J are TRBV7-2 and TRBJ2-7, with D maybe TRBD2 (5 bases). This CDR3 is 12 amino acids long. V was shortened by 4 bases and J by 4 bases, with 8 bases between the two germline ends. CDR1 is SGHTA and CDR2 is FQGNSA in the germline V gene.

This rearrangement joins TRBV10-3 to TRBJ1-2; D may be TRBD1 (6 bases). V dropped 1 base and J dropped 0 bases, with 12 bases sitting between them. This CDR3 spans 16 amino acids. Germline-derived CDR1 and CDR2 are ENHRY and SYGVKD. The CDR3 sequence: CAISEYRDTSNYGYTF. In nucleotides, the CDR3 is TGTGCCATCAGTGAGTACCGGGACACCTCTAACTATGGCTACACCTTC.